This T cell receptor (beta chain) was sequenced in a study of circulating CD8 cells and anti-PD-1 response in melanoma (TCRdb year 2020). Study-level background: Nivolumab was administered to patients intravenously at 3 mg/kg every 2 weeks. The melanoma cohort included around 13 patients, of whom seven received anti-PD-1 as first-line therapy and six had previously received targeted therapy or immunotherapy. Patients with complete or partial responses were classified as responders, and patients with stable or progressive disease (RECIST v1.1) were classified as non-responders. The TCR repertoire analysis was performed on some 11 melanoma patients, comprising 7 non-responders and 4 responders. PD-1 on on-treatment samples was detected using a biotinylated anti-human IgG4 antibody.

This clonotype is termed medium-sized (0.01 to 0.1%). The target of this receptor is not known. The record has no base qualities; no much larger clone is one base away. What the research found in general, with its limitations: Because of limited material, replicates were generally not included when the experiments were performed. Repertoires were mostly private between subsets, with fewer than 8% of TRB clonotypes shared at M1, and the greatest sharing occurred between DPOS and TIGIT. The cohort mixed treatment-naive and previously treated patients, which the authors noted could influence results. Only baseline and M1 samples, drawn from a small cohort with few responders, went into the published TCR repertoire comparisons. Diversity was greatest in the DNEG repertoire, PD-1 and DPOS had similar and higher clonality, and TIGIT repertoires had the lowest diversity. Because tumor material was not accessible, tumor reactivity was instead assessed by peptide assays on expanded sorted subsets.

Sequences MGHDK (CDR1) and SYGVNS (CDR2) are obtained from the germline V gene. Its CDR3 holds 12 amino acids, cysteine through phenylalanine. Of all the DNA, just the CDR3 is kept, 36 bases in frame from base 1. Trimming removed 3 bases from V and 4 bases from J, leaving 7 bases between the germline ends. Using a BD FACSAria II cell sorter, four subsets defined by PD-1 and/or TIGIT were sorted from live CD3+CD8+TCRalphabeta+ cells. To characterize how relevant each subset is to anti-PD-1 therapy response, circulating CD8 T cells were sorted into four subsets based on PD-1 and TIGIT expression. Both TCR alpha and TCR beta chains were sequenced from each sorted CD8 T-cell subset. Peripheral blood was collected before the first anti-PD-1 injection, after two injections and after four injections. PBMCs were immediately isolated by Ficoll gradient centrifugation. Until use, PBMCs were kept cryopreserved in liquid nitrogen in RPMI containing about 20% FCS and approximately 10% DMSO. Thawed PBMCs were stained with a viability dye and antibodies against CD3, CD8alpha, TCRalphabeta, PD-1 and TIGIT. The RNeasy Kit was used to extract total RNA, and all samples came in with a RIN above 7.

The sequencer was a NextSeq 500. TCR libraries were prepared from approximately 16 ng of total RNA with the QIAseq Immune Repertoire RNA Library Kit, Human TCR Panel. TCR libraries were sequenced on an Illumina NextSeq with a Mid Output V2 kit, using asymmetric 261x41 paired-end reads. Each TCR library was diluted to about 4 nM, after which the TCR libraries were pooled, denatured and loaded at about 0.97 pM. As for the authors' bioinformatics: The QIAGEN GeneGlobe Data Analysis Center was used to process TCR FASTQ files, and downstream analysis was done in R 3.5.2. Clonality was computed as one minus Shannon entropy normalized by the log of the number of unique productive sequences. TRA or TRB clonotypes differing in abundance between baseline and M1 were identified within each subset by Fisher exact tests at 5% FDR. Clonotypes with differential abundance were put into four groups: emerging, expanding, contracting or non-expanding/contracting. Morisita's overlap index was used to measure repertoire overlap between patients. TCRdb trimmed public reads at Q25 via fastp, called clones via MiXCR and kept in-frame beta chains. Every distinct CDR3 protein forms one entry, paired with its most common genes and DNA. The V and J calls shown here were made by TCRdb, not taken from the authors' results. Recorded for this sample are roughly 1,500 distinct CDR3 sequences; approximately 8.5% of them occurred a single time. The ten largest clones represent under 7% of the sample.

The sequence joins TRBV25-1 to TRBJ2-7, and the D gene may be TRBD1, 6 bases matching. Sequences were derived from CD8+ T cells from PBMCs, sampled at baseline or after one month of anti-PD-1 therapy (not recorded which). This TCR derives from a human donor with melanoma. The CDR3: CASSDRGYEQYF. The nucleotide sequence reads as follows: TGTGCCAGCAGTGACAGGGGTTACGAGCAGTACTTC.